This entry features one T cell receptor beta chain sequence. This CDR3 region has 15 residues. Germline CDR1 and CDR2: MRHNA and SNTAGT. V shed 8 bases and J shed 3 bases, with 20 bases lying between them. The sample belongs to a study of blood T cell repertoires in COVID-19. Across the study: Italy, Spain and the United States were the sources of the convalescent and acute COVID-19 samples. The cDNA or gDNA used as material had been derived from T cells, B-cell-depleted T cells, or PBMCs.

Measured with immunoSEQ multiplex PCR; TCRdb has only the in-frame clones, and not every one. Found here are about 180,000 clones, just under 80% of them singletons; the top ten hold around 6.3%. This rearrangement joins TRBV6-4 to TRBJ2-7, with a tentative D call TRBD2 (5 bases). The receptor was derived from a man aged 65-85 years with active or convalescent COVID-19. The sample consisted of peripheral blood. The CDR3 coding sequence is TGTGCCAGCGGAATCCGGGAAAGTGGGATCTACGAGCAGTACTTC. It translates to CASGIRESGIYEQYF.